Sequencing of this TCR beta chain was carried out in a study of T-cell reconstitution after alpha-beta-depleted transplantation in children. Trimming removed 4 bases from V and 11 bases from J, with 23 bases in between. In germline, CDR1 is DFQATT, CDR2 SNEGSKA (reference sequence). The CDR3 extends over 14 amino acids. Preparing the TCRbeta library involved the use of unique molecular identifiers. TCRdb passed the PCR reads through MiXCR, listing each CDR3 protein once. The repertoire holds roughly 400,000 distinct CDR3 sequences, with 43% as singletons. This receptor was identified in a girl aged 2 to 10 with aplastic anemia, due to receive a stem cell transplant. The chain employs TRBV20-1 and TRBJ2-5, with D perhaps matching TRBD1 (5 bases). The sample here was PBMCs, taken before TCRalphabeta/CD19-depleted stem cell transplant. The CDR3 nucleotides are TGCAGTGCTACACCGACAGAGAACTCCTACGATCAGTACTTC. Its translation: CSATPTENSYDQYF.